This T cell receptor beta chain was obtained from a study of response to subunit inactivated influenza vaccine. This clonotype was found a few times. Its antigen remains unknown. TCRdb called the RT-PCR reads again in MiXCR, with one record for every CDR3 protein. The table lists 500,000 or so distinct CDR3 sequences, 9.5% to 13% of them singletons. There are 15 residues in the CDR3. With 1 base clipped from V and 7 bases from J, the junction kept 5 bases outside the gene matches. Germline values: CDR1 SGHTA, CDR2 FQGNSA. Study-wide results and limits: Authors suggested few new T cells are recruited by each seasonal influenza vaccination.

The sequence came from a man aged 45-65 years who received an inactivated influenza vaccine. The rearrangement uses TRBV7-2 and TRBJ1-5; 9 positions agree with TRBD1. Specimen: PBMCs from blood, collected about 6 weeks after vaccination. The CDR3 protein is CASSLDGQGRQPQHF. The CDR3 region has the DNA TGTGCCAGCAGCTTAGACGGACAGGGGCGCCAGCCCCAGCATTTT. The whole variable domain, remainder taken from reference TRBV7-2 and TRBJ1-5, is GAGVSQSPSNKVTEKGKDVELRCDPISGHTALYWYRQSLGQGLEFLIYFQGNSAPDKSGLPSDRFSAERTGGSVSTLTIQRTQQEDSAVYLCASSLDGQGRQPQHFGDGTRLSIL.